This passage covers 19 T cell receptor beta chains from one sample sequenced in a study of blood T cell repertoires in COVID-19. The data were produced by immunoSEQ multiplex PCR, yet TCRdb's version contains in-frame clones alone and is incomplete. The sample has 75,000 to 90,000 clones, roughly 83% seen once. Input material: peripheral blood. Receptors originate from a man aged 50-60 years with active COVID-19.

This chain joins TRBV19 and TRBJ2-3; 9 bases agree with TRBD2. Germline lookup yields CDR1 LNHDA and CDR2 SQIVND (reference sequence). The junction had 3 bases not matched to a gene; V was cut back by 3 bases and J by 2 bases. CDR3 length: 15 amino acids. CDR3 residues: CASSISGGTTDTQYF. The DNA for the CDR3 is TGTGCCAGTAGTATCAGCGGGGGGACCACAGATACGCAGTATTTT.

V usage is TRBV9 and J usage is TRBJ1-3; D perhaps matches TRBD1 (6 bases). V was shortened by 3 bases and J by 0 bases, with 13 bases between the two germline ends. This CDR3 is 16 amino acids long. Per germline, CDR1 SGDLS and CDR2 YYNGEE. CDR3 DNA sequence: TGTGCCAGCAGCGCAGACAGGCCGAGCTCTGGAAACACCATATATTTT. It codes for CASSADRPSSGNTIYF.

The chain links TRBV18 to TRBJ2-7; 8 bases align to TRBD2. CDR1 is KGHSH and CDR2 is LQKENI in the germline V gene. The CDR3 covers 17 residues. The ends lost 3 bases at V and 6 bases at J; junction bases unmatched: 16. The CDR3 region has the DNA TGTGCCAGCTCACCTAGGACTAGCAAGATCATGGGCTCCGAGCAGTACTTC. Translating it yields CASSPRTSKIMGSEQYF.

CDR3 protein: CSALSGETQYF. For the CDR3, the DNA is TGCAGTGCTCTAAGCGGGGAGACCCAGTACTTC. The chain links TRBV20-1 to TRBJ2-5, with D perhaps matching TRBD2 (6 bases). The CDR3 runs to 11 residues. Trimming took off 5 bases at V and 5 bases at J, with 9 bases between the two ends. Germline-derived CDR1 and CDR2 are DFQATT and SNEGSKA (reference sequence).

This clone was seen only a few times. V gene TRBV9 combines with J gene TRBJ2-2; 7 bases agree with TRBD1. The CDR3 has 15 residues. Germline-derived CDR1 and CDR2 are SGDLS and YYNGEE. The V and J ends lost 4 bases and 1 base, in that order; junction bases with no gene match: 4. The CDR3 region has the DNA TGTGCCAGCAGCCCCCGGACAGGGAACACCGGGGAGCTGTTTTTT. This gives the protein CASSPRTGNTGELFF.

This chain uses TRBV10-1 with TRBJ1-1; tentatively, D is TRBD1 (5 bases). The germline V gene has CDR1 WNHNN and CDR2 SYGVQD (reference sequence). The CDR3 runs 17 residues. V was cut by 3 bases and J by 1 base, with 18 bases left in between. The chain's CDR3 is CASSELPRGGKNTEAFF. In nucleotides, the CDR3 is TGCGCCAGCAGTGAATTGCCCCGGGGCGGGAAGAACACTGAAGCTTTCTTT.

This clone was observed a single time. The rearrangement uses TRBV4-2 and TRBJ2-2; 10 positions agree with TRBD1. CDR3 length: 16 residues. Germline V gene lookup returns CDR1 LGHNA and CDR2 YNFKEQ. After removal of 2 bases from V and 3 bases from J, the junction contained 3 bases not matched to a gene. The DNA for the CDR3 is TGTGCCAGCAGCCAATCGGACAGGGGGGACACCGGGGAGCTGTTTTTT. Amino acid sequence: CASSQSDRGDTGELFF.

This clone has a handful of counts. The CDR3: CATSRDSGTGVGNQPQHF. The CDR3 DNA sequence: TGTGCCACCAGCAGAGATTCCGGGACAGGGGTTGGCAATCAGCCCCAGCATTTT. V is TRBV15 and J is TRBJ1-5, with 10 bases matching TRBD1. After removal of 0 bases from V and 2 bases from J, the junction contained 7 bases not matched to a gene. The CDR3 loop spans 18 amino acids. CDR1 is LNHNV, CDR2 YYDKDF, per germline (reference sequence).

A single count supports this clone. The gene calls are TRBV24-1 and TRBJ1-1; 9 nucleotides line up with TRBD1. Unmatched junction bases numbered 4, after V lost 4 bases and J lost 5 bases. Germline assignment: CDR1 KGHDR and CDR2 SFDVKD. There are 14 residues in the CDR3. The CDR3 loop reads CATSDPGTGTEAFF. In nucleotides, the CDR3 is TGTGCCACCAGTGACCCCGGGACAGGGACTGAAGCTTTCTTT.

This sequence joins TRBV6-4 and TRBJ2-3, with TRBD2 matching over 14 bases. The CDR3 has 19 amino acids. Germline V gene sequence: CDR1 MRHNA, CDR2 SNTAGT. Losses at the gene ends were 8 bases for V and 2 bases for J; bases not matched to a gene: 15. In nucleotides, the CDR3 is TGTGCCAGCCCCTACCGACTAGCGGGAGGGCCGGGGGACACAGATACGCAGTATTTT. It yields the protein CASPYRLAGGPGDTDTQYF.

J is TRBJ2-2 and V is TRBV30; a weak D match, TRBD2 (5 bases). Trimming took 2 bases from V and 1 from J, leaving 11 bases between them. The CDR3 runs 15 residues. Germline CDR1 and CDR2: GTSNPN and SVGIG (reference sequence). The CDR3 DNA reads TGTGCCTGGAGTCTGACTACACTGAACACCGGGGAGCTGTTTTTT. It translates to CAWSLTTLNTGELFF.

The V gene is TRBV3-1 (or the pseudogene TRBV3-2), the J gene TRBJ1-4; D uncertain. V lost 1 base, J lost 8 bases, and 11 bases lay in between. Germline lookup yields CDR1 LGHDT and CDR2 YNNKEL (reference sequence). The CDR3 is made up of 14 amino acids. DNA for the CDR3: TGTGCCAGCAGCCAAGTAGGCGGCGGGGAAAAACTGTTTTTT. Residues: CASSQVGGGEKLFF.

V and J are TRBV5-6 and TRBJ1-2, with 9 bases matching TRBD1. The junction had 6 bases not matched to a gene; V was cut back by 4 bases and J by 5 bases. CDR1 and CDR2 (germline): SGHDT, YYEEEE. The CDR3 consists of 14 residues. CDR3 region: CASSEGTGLYGYTF. The CDR3 DNA is TGTGCCAGCAGCGAAGGGACAGGGTTGTATGGCTACACCTTC. Full variable domain (missing parts from reference TRBV5-6 and TRBJ1-2): DAGVTQSPTHLIKTRGQQVTLRCSPKSGHDTVSWYQQALGQGPQFIFQYYEEEERQRGNFPDRFSGHQFPNYSSELNVNALLLGDSALYLCASSEGTGLYGYTFGSGTRLTVV.

This clone appeared once. The V and J genes are TRBV5-8 and TRBJ2-1, with TRBD2 identical over 8 bases. The CDR3 runs to 14 residues. The V gene end was trimmed by 9 bases and the J gene end by 1 base; junction bases not matched to a gene: 6. CDR1 is SGHTS, CDR2 YDEGEE, per germline. CDR3 sequence: CAISRGGSYNEQFF. The CDR3 coding sequence is TGTGCCATCTCCCGGGGGGGGTCCTACAATGAGCAGTTCTTC.

The V call is TRBV6-4, the J call TRBJ1-6, with D unclear. This CDR3 is built from 17 residues. CDR1 is MRHNA and CDR2 is SNTAGT in the germline V gene. The V end lost 8 bases, the J end lost 7 bases, and 24 bases lay between the germline ends. CDR3 sequence (DNA): TGTGCCAGCCCCGATGAGGAGCGCCCTCCTGAAAATTCACCCCTCCACTTT. It yields the protein CASPDEERPPENSPLHF.

The count of this clone is one. V gene TRBV5-1 combines with J gene TRBJ2-3; TRBD2 is a possible D gene (6 bases). Germline CDR1 and CDR2: SGHRS and YFSETQ. This CDR3 contains 15 residues. Trimming left V 0 bases short and J 4 bases short, with 12 bases between. CDR3 coding DNA: TGCGCCAGCAGCTTGGGTCAGGGACTGGCAGATACGCAGTATTTT. Amino acids: CASSLGQGLADTQYF.

The CDR3 sequence: CASSLRGVRKPYGYTF. The CDR3 DNA reads TGTGCCAGCAGTCTAAGAGGTGTAAGAAAACCCTATGGCTACACCTTC. V usage is TRBV6-2 or TRBV6-3 and J usage is TRBJ1-2; D is undetermined. This CDR3 spans 16 amino acids. CDR1 and CDR2 (germline): MNHEY, SVGEGT. V was clipped by 5 bases and J by 4 bases, with 20 bases between them.

The chain links TRBV25-1 to TRBJ2-5; 10 nucleotides match TRBD1. V lost 4 bases and J lost 5; bases outside the gene matches: 7. CDR1 is MGHDK and CDR2 is SYGVNS in the germline V gene. This CDR3 comprises 15 residues. DNA for the CDR3: TGTGCCAGCAGTGGAAAGGGACAGGGGATGGAGACCCAGTACTTC. Its translation is CASSGKGQGMETQYF. Full variable domain (missing parts from reference TRBV25-1 and TRBJ2-5): EADIYQTPRYLVIGTGKKITLECSQTMGHDKMYWYQQDPGMELHLIHYSYGVNSTEKGDLSSESTVSRIRTEHFPLTLESARPSHTSQYLCASSGKGQGMETQYFGPGTRLLVL.

The chain combines TRBV4-3 with TRBJ2-1, with 9 bases fitting TRBD1. The CDR3 has 17 residues. CDR1 is LGHNA, CDR2 YSLEER, per germline. The junction had 9 bases not matched to a gene; V was cut back by 0 bases and J by 6 bases. CDR3 sequence: CASSQDPGQGNPNEQFF. In DNA, the CDR3 is TGCGCCAGCAGCCAAGATCCGGGACAGGGAAATCCCAATGAGCAGTTCTTC.